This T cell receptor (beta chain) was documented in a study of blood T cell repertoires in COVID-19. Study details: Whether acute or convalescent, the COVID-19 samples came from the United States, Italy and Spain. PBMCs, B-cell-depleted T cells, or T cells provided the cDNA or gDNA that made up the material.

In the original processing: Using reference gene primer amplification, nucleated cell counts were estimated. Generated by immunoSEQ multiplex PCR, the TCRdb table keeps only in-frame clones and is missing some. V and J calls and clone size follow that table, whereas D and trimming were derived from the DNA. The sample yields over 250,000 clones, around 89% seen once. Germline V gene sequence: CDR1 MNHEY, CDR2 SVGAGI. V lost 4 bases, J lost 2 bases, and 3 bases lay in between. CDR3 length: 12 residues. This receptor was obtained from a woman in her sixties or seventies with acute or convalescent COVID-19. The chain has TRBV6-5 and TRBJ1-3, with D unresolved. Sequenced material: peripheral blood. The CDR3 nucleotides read TGTGCCAGCAGTTTAGCTGGAAACACCATATATTTT. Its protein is CASSLAGNTIYF.